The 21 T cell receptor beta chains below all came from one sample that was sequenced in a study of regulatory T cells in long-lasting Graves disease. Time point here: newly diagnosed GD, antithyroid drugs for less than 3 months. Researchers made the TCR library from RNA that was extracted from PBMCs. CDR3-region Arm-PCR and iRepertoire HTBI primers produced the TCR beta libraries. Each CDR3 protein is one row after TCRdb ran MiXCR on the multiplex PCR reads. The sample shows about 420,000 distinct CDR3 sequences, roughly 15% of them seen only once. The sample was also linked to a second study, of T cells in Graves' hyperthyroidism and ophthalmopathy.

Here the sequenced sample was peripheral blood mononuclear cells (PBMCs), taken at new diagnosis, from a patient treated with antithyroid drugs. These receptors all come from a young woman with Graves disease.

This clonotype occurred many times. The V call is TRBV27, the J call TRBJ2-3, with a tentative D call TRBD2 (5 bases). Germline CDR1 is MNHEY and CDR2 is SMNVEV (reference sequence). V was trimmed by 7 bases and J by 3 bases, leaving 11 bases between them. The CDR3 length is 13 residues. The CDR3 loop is CASTEDSTDTQYF. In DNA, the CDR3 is TGTGCCAGCACCGAGGACTCTACAGATACGCAGTATTTT.

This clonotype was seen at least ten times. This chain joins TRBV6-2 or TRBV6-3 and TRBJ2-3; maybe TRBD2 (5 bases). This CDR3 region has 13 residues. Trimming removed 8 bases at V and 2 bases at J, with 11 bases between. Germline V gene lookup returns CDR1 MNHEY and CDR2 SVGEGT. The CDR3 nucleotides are TGTGCCAGCTCCTACCGGGACACAGATACGCAGTATTTT. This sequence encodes CASSYRDTDTQYF.

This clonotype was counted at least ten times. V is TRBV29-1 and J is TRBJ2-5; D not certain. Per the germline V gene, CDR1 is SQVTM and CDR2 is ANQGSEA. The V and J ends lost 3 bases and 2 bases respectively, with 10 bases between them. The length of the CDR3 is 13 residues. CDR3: CSVDLNSQETQYF. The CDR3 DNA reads TGCAGCGTTGATCTGAACAGTCAAGAGACCCAGTACTTC.

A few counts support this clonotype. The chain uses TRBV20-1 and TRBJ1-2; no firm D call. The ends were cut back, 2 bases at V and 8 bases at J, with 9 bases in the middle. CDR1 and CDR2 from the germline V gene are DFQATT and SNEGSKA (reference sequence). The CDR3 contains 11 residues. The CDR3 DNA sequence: TGCAGTGCTAGAATGGGTCTCGGCTACACCTTC. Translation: CSARMGLGYTF.

The CDR3: CASSLALAGGADTQYF. DNA of the CDR3: TGTGCCAGCAGCTTAGCTTTAGCGGGAGGTGCAGATACGCAGTATTTT. The chain joins TRBV7-9 to TRBJ2-3, with 10 bases aligning to TRBD2. CDR1 is SEHNR, CDR2 FQNEAQ, per germline (reference sequence). J was trimmed by 4 bases and V by 0 bases; bases with no gene match: 4. This CDR3 has 16 residues.

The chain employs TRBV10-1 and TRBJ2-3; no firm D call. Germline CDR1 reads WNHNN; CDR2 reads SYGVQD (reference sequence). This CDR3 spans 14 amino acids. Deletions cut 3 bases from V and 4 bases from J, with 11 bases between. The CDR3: CASSDLLLADTQYF. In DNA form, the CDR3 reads TGCGCCAGCAGTGATCTTTTACTGGCAGATACGCAGTATTTT.

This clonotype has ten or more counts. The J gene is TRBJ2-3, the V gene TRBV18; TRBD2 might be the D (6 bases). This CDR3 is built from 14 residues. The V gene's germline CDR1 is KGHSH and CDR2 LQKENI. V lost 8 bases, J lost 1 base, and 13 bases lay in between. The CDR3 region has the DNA TGTGCCAGCAGCCCGACGGGGGGCACAGATACGCAGTATTTT. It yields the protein CASSPTGGTDTQYF. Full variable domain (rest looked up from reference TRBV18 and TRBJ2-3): NAGVMQNPRHLVRRRGQEARLRCSPMKGHSHVYWYRQLPEEGLKFMVYLQKENIIDESGMPKERFSAEFPKEGPSILRIQQVVRGDSAAYFCASSPTGGTDTQYFGPGTRLTVL.

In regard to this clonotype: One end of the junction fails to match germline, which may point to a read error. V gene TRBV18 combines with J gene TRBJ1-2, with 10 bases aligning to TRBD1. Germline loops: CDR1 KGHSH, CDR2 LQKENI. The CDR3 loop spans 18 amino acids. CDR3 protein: CVSSLAGTGALLNYGYTF. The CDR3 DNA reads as TGTGTCAGCTCGCTGGCCGGGACAGGGGCCCTCCTTAACTATGGCTACACCTTC. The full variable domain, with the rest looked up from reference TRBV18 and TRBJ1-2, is NAGVMQNPRHLVRRRGQEARLRCSPMKGHSHVYWYRQLPEEGLKFMVYLQKENIIDESGMPKERFSAEFPKEGPSILRIQQVVRGDSAAYFCVSSLAGTGALLNYGYTFGSGTRLTVV.

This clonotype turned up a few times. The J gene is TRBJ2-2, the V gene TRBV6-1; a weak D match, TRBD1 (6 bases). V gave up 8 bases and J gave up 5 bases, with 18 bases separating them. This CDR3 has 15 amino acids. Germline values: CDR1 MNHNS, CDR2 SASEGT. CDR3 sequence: CASPTGSEGTGELFF. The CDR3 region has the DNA TGTGCCAGCCCGACAGGAAGCGAGGGAACCGGGGAGCTGTTTTTT.

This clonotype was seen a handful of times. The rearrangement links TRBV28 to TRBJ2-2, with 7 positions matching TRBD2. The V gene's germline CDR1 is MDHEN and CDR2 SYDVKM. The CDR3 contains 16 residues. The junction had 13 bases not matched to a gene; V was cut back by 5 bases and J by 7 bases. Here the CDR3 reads CASSTPGPSGIGELFF. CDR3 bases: TGTGCCAGCAGTACACCGGGACCTAGCGGTATCGGGGAGCTGTTTTTT.

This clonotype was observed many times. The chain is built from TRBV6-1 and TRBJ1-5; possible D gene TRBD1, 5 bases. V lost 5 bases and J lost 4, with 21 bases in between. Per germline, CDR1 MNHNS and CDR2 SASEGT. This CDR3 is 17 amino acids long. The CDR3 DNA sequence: TGTGCCAGCAGTAACCTTCCGGGACGGCCCATGAATCAGCCCCAGCATTTT. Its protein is CASSNLPGRPMNQPQHF.

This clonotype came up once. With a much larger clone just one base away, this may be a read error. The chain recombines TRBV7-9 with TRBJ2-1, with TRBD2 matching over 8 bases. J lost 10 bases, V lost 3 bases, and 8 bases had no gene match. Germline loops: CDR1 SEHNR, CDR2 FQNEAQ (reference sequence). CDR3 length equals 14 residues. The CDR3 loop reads CASSLPGGPGEQFF. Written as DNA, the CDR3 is TGTGCCAGCAGCTTGCCGGGAGGGCCGGGGGAGCAGTTCTTC.

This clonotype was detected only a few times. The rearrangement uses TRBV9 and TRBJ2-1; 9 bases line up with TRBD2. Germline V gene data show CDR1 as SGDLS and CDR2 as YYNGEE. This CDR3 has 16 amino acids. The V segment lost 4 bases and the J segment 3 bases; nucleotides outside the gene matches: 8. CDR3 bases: TGTGCCAGCAGCATCAGCGGGAGGACCGACTACAATGAGCAGTTCTTC. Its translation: CASSISGRTDYNEQFF.

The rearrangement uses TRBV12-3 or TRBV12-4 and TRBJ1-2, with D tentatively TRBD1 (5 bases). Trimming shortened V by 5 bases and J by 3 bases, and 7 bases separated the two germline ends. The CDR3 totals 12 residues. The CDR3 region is CASSMGDYGYTF. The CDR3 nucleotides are TGTGCCAGCAGTATGGGGGACTATGGCTACACCTTC.

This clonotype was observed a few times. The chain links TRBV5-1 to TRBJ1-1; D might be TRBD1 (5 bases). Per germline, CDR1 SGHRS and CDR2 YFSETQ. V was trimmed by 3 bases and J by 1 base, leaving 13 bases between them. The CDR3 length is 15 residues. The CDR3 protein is CASSSSGTANTEAFF. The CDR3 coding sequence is TGCGCCAGCAGCTCTTCCGGGACTGCGAACACTGAAGCTTTCTTT.

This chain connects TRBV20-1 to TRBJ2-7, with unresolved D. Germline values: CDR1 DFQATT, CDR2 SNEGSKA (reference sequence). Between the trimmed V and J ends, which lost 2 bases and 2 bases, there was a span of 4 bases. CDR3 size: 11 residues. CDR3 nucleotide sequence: TGCAGTGCTAGACGGACCTACGAGCAGTACTTC. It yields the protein CSARRTYEQYF.

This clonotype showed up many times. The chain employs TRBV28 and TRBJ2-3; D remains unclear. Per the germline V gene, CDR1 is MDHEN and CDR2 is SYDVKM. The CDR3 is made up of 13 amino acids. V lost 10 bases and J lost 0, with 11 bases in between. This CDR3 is CATNPRSTDTQYF. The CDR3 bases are TGTGCCACCAACCCGAGGAGCACAGATACGCAGTATTTT.

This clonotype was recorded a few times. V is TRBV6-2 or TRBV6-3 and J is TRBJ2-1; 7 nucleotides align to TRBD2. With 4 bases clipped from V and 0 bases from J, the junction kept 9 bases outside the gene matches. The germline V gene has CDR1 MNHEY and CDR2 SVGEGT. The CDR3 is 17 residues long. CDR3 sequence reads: CASSSRGDPSSYNEQFF. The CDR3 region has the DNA TGTGCCAGCAGTTCCCGGGGGGATCCGAGCTCCTACAATGAGCAGTTCTTC.

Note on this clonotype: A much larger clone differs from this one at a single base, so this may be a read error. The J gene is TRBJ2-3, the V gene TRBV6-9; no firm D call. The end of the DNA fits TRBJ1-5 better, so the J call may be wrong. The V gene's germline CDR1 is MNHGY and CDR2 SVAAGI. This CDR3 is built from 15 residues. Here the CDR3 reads CASSYPSGAPSVQHF. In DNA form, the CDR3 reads TGTGCCAGCAGTTACCCTAGCGGAGCCCCTAGTGTGCAGCATTTT.

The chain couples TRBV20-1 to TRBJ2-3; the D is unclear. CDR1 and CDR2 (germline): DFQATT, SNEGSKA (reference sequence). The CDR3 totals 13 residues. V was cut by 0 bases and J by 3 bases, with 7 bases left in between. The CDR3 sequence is CSARDLPTDTQYF. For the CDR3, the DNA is TGCAGTGCTAGAGATCTGCCTACAGATACGCAGTATTTT.

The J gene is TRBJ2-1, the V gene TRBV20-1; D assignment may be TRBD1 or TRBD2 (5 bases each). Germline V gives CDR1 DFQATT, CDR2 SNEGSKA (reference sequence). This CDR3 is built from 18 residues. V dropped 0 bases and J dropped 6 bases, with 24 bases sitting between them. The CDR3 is CSAREKTRKVGDVNEQFF. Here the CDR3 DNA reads TGCAGTGCTAGAGAGAAAACTAGAAAAGTGGGGGATGTCAATGAGCAGTTCTTC.